The 29 T cell receptor beta chains in this list originate from one sample, sequenced in a study of T cells in Graves' hyperthyroidism and ophthalmopathy. TCR beta CDR3 region amplification was performed from RNA transcripts. First-round RT-PCR with HTBI primers amplified the TCR CDR3 region. TCRdb re-called the multiplex PCR reads through MiXCR, storing one row per CDR3 protein. The table records 300,000 to 450,000 distinct CDR3 sequences, roughly 20% of them present only once. Input material: blood. Source of these receptors: a man aged 18 to 29 with Graves' ophthalmopathy.

The chain carries TRBV2 and TRBJ1-1; 10 bases map to TRBD1. The CDR3 totals 15 residues. Germline V gene lookup returns CDR1 SNHLY and CDR2 FYNNEI. J gave up 4 bases and V 8 bases, and 10 bases lay outside the gene matches. This CDR3 reads CASPRTGGPPTEAFF. In DNA, the CDR3 is TGTGCCAGCCCACGGACAGGGGGTCCGCCCACTGAAGCTTTCTTT.

This clonotype was found a few times. V gene TRBV5-6 combines with J gene TRBJ1-1; possibly TRBD1 for D (5 bases). The CDR3 is 12 residues long. The germline V gene encodes CDR1 SGHDT and CDR2 YYEEEE. V lost 6 bases to trimming and J lost 5 bases, with 11 bases between them. The CDR3 DNA follows: TGTGCCAGCAACTGGGGCGGGACTGAAGCTTTCTTT. Translated: CASNWGGTEAFF. Filled out from reference TRBV5-6 and TRBJ1-1, the complete variable domain reads DAGVTQSPTHLIKTRGQQVTLRCSPKSGHDTVSWYQQALGQGPQFIFQYYEEEERQRGNFPDRFSGHQFPNYSSELNVNALLLGDSALYLCASNWGGTEAFFGQGTRLTVV.

Points on this clonotype: This may stem from a read error, because a much larger clone lies one nucleotide away. This rearrangement joins TRBV6-5 to TRBJ2-7, with D unresolved. The CDR3 is made up of 12 amino acids. In germline, CDR1 is MNHEY, CDR2 SVGAGI. Trimming removed 2 bases from V and 6 bases from J, with 8 bases in between. This CDR3 is CASSYPTGEQYF. For the CDR3, the DNA is TGTGCCAGCAGTTACCCGACCGGCGAGCAGTACTTC.

This clonotype was seen only a few times. The rearrangement uses TRBV4-2 and TRBJ2-5; D not resolved. Trimming left V 5 bases short and J 4 bases short, with 14 bases between. Germline loops: CDR1 LGHNA, CDR2 YNFKEQ. The length of the CDR3 is 14 residues. The CDR3 region is CASSNSLLAETQYF. The CDR3 nucleotides read TGTGCCAGCAGCAACTCCTTACTGGCAGAGACCCAGTACTTC.

CDR3 amino acids: CASSGPGTFSNQPQHF. The CDR3, as DNA: TGTGCCAGCAGTGGTCCCGGGACGTTTAGTAATCAGCCCCAGCATTTT. The gene calls are TRBV6-1 and TRBJ1-5, with a possible D match to TRBD1 (5 bases). Germline assignment: CDR1 MNHNS and CDR2 SASEGT. Trimming took off 4 bases at V and 4 bases at J, with 17 bases between the two ends. The CDR3 has 16 residues.

The rearrangement uses TRBV18 and TRBJ1-5; D unresolved. The CDR3 loop spans 14 amino acids. CDR1 is KGHSH and CDR2 is LQKENI in the germline V gene. Between the trimmed V and J ends, which lost 4 bases and 5 bases, there was a span of 12 bases. The CDR3 here is CASSLYTIDQPQHF. CDR3 coding DNA: TGTGCCAGCTCACTTTACACTATTGATCAGCCCCAGCATTTT.

In this sample, this clonotype turned up once. This chain uses TRBV9 with TRBJ2-1, with 16 bases fitting TRBD2. The CDR3 extends over 18 amino acids. Germline V lookup: CDR1 SGDLS, CDR2 YYNGEE. Trimming took 4 bases from V and 6 from J; bases not matched to a gene: 10. The CDR3 spells CASSSSGTSGGGGNEQFF. The CDR3 DNA follows: TGTGCCAGCAGCTCCTCTGGGACTAGCGGGGGGGGGGGCAATGAGCAGTTCTTC.

This clonotype was detected only a few times. The chain carries TRBV3-1 and TRBJ2-7; D unresolved. CDR1 is LGHDT and CDR2 is YNNKEL in the germline V gene (reference sequence). The CDR3 totals 15 residues. Trimming left V 1 base short and J 6 bases short, with 16 bases between. The CDR3 spells CASSQVYGTTGEQYF. The CDR3 DNA reads TGTGCCAGCAGCCAAGTGTATGGTACAACGGGCGAGCAGTACTTC.

This clonotype was seen a few times. The chain combines TRBV10-1 with TRBJ1-1, with D tentatively TRBD1 (6 bases). CDR3 length: 15 residues. Germline CDR1 and CDR2: WNHNN and SYGVQD (reference sequence). Trimming cost V 10 bases and J 0 bases, with 18 bases left between them. CDR3 bases: TGCGCCATCCAACTACAGGGCACCATGAACACTGAAGCTTTCTTT. Translation gives CAIQLQGTMNTEAFF.

This clonotype came up many times. This chain uses TRBV7-2 with TRBJ2-5, with a tentative D call TRBD1 (6 bases). V lost 7 bases and J lost 0, with 12 bases in between. Germline V gives CDR1 SGHTA, CDR2 FQGNSA. CDR3 length: 14 amino acids. The CDR3 region is CASTPDSNQETQYF. In DNA form, the CDR3 reads TGTGCCAGCACCCCGGACAGTAACCAAGAGACCCAGTACTTC. The full variable domain, its missing parts supplied by reference TRBV7-2 and TRBJ2-5, is GAGVSQSPSNKVTEKGKDVELRCDPISGHTALYWYRQSLGQGLEFLIYFQGNSAPDKSGLPSDRFSAERTGGSVSTLTIQRTQQEDSAVYLCASTPDSNQETQYFGPGTRLLVL.

There are many counts of this clonotype. The J gene is TRBJ1-6, the V gene TRBV11-2; TRBD1 is a possible D gene (5 bases). There are 15 residues in the CDR3. The V end lost 1 base, the J end lost 5 bases, and 9 bases lay between the germline ends. CDR1 SGHAT and CDR2 FQNNGV come from the germline V gene. The CDR3 bases are TGTGCCAGCAGCTTAGTCGGGGCAGATAATTCACCCCTCCACTTT. Translation: CASSLVGADNSPLHF.

This clonotype was recorded at least ten times. The chain recombines TRBV3-1 with TRBJ2-1; D gene ambiguous. Germline V gene sequence: CDR1 LGHDT, CDR2 YNNKEL (reference sequence). Between the trimmed V and J ends, which lost 0 bases and 12 bases, there was a span of 18 bases. This CDR3 spans 15 amino acids. CDR3 protein: CASSQDRLSSLRQFF. The CDR3 bases are TGTGCCAGCAGCCAAGATAGGTTATCCAGCCTACGGCAGTTCTTC.

This clonotype was picked up many times. This chain connects TRBV6-1 to TRBJ2-7; the match to TRBD1 covers 10 bases. The V segment lost 5 bases and the J segment 5 bases; nucleotides outside the gene matches: 3. The germline V gene encodes CDR1 MNHNS and CDR2 SASEGT. The CDR3 runs 13 residues. CDR3 DNA: TGTGCCAGCAGTAGGGACAGGGGCCACGAGCAGTACTTC. Protein product: CASSRDRGHEQYF.

This clonotype has at least ten counts. The chain combines TRBV3-1 with TRBJ1-2; D unresolved. The germline CDR1 and CDR2 sequences are LGHDT and YNNKEL (reference sequence). Trimming shortened V by 8 bases and J by 2 bases, and 6 bases separated the two germline ends. The CDR3 is made up of 11 amino acids. The DNA for the CDR3 is TGTGCCAGCTCGACAAACTATGGCTACACCTTC. Translating gives CASSTNYGYTF.

To note about this clonotype: An end of the junction differs from the germline gene, which may be a read error. The chain combines TRBV7-6 with TRBJ2-1; 12 positions agree with TRBD2. The CDR3 extends over 16 amino acids. CDR1 and CDR2 (germline): SGHVS, FNYEAQ. The CDR3 nucleotides are TGCGCCAGCAGCCAAGATGGGCTAGCGGGGGGGAATGAGCAGTTCTTC. Its translation is CASSQDGLAGGNEQFF.

This clonotype has ten or more counts. The chain couples TRBV2 to TRBJ2-2, with 12 bases fitting TRBD2. Unmatched junction bases numbered 9, after V lost 8 bases and J lost 5 bases. Germline V gives CDR1 SNHLY, CDR2 FYNNEI. CDR3 length equals 16 residues. This CDR3 reads CASCGSSGGATGELFF. CDR3 DNA: TGTGCCAGCTGCGGGTCTAGCGGGGGGGCGACCGGGGAGCTGTTTTTT.

Comments on this clonotype: The junction does not match germline at one end; this may be a read error. The chain links TRBV7-2 to TRBJ2-5; 8 bases line up with TRBD1. Germline CDR1 reads SGHTA; CDR2 reads FQGNSA. CDR3 length: 12 amino acids. CDR3 nucleotide sequence: TGTGCCAGCAGCCCCGGGGACAGGAGCCACCACTTC. Amino acids: CASSPGDRSHHF.

This clonotype was seen repeatedly, ten times or more. The CDR3 loop reads CASSAHSGGGNNEQFF. The DNA for the CDR3 is TGTGCCAGCAGCGCGCATAGCGGGGGAGGAAACAATGAGCAGTTCTTC. The chain links TRBV7-3 to TRBJ2-1; 9 bases align to TRBD2. The CDR3 contains 16 residues. Unmatched junction bases numbered 10, after V lost 5 bases and J lost 5 bases. The germline gives CDR1 SGHTA, CDR2 FQGTGA.

On this clonotype: A much larger clone differs by one base, so this may be a read error. V and J are TRBV6-1 and TRBJ2-1; D is unclear. The tail of the sequence fits TRBJ2-7 better, so the J call may be wrong. The CDR3 extends over 12 amino acids. CDR1 MNHNS and CDR2 SASEGT come from the germline V gene. The DNA of the CDR3 is TGTGCCAGCACCCGGGTAGGCAATGAGCAGTACTTC. It specifies CASTRVGNEQYF.

This clonotype was counted only a few times. The chain couples TRBV12-3 or TRBV12-4 to TRBJ2-2, with TRBD2 matching 10 bases. The trim removed 5 bases at V and 11 bases at J, leaving 5 bases unmatched. The CDR3 sequence is 13 residues long. The DNA of the CDR3 is TGTGCCAGCAGTCTCACTAGCGGGGTCGAGCTGTTTTTT. As protein: CASSLTSGVELFF.

This rearrangement joins TRBV20-1 to TRBJ1-2, with unresolved D. CDR3 size: 12 residues. From germline, CDR1 is DFQATT and CDR2 SNEGSKA (reference sequence). CDR3 sequence: CSAKVLGYGYTF. The CDR3 nucleotides read TGCAGCGCCAAGGTATTGGGGTATGGCTACACCTTC.

V and J are TRBV10-3 and TRBJ2-3; tentatively, D is TRBD1 (6 bases). CDR3 size: 13 residues. Germline lookup yields CDR1 ENHRY and CDR2 SYGVKD. The V and J ends lost 10 bases and 6 bases respectively, with 17 bases between them. The CDR3 region has the DNA TGTGCCAGCAGCACCCACAGGGTTGATACGCAGTATTTT. Amino acids: CASSTHRVDTQYF.

This clonotype was seen more than once but under ten times. The rearrangement uses TRBV4-1 and TRBJ1-6, with D unclear. CDR1 MGHRA and CDR2 YSYEKL come from the germline V gene. The V and J ends lost 0 bases and 10 bases respectively, with 13 bases between them. The CDR3 contains 15 residues. In DNA, the CDR3 is TGCGCCAGCAGCCAAGAAGTGGAGGGCTGGTCACCCCTCCACTTT. Protein sequence: CASSQEVEGWSPLHF.

This clonotype was detected ten times or more. The V and J genes are TRBV20-1 and TRBJ2-5; tentative D call: TRBD1 (6 bases). This CDR3 is built from 14 residues. Germline V gene lookup returns CDR1 DFQATT and CDR2 SNEGSKA (reference sequence). Trimming pared 8 bases from V and 2 bases from J, leaving 18 bases between. The CDR3 spells CSPSLRQGQETQYF. CDR3 coding DNA: TGCAGTCCGTCCCTTCGCCAGGGGCAAGAGACCCAGTACTTC.

The chain has TRBV3-1 and TRBJ1-2; TRBD1 aligns across 7 bases. The CDR3 runs to 16 residues. Germline CDR1 and CDR2: LGHDT and YNNKEL (reference sequence). J lost 6 bases, V lost 4 bases, and 14 bases had no gene match. The CDR3 here is CASSPLTGRGVDGYTF. The CDR3 DNA sequence: TGTGCCAGCAGCCCCTTGACAGGGAGAGGGGTCGATGGCTACACCTTC.

Ten or more counts support this clonotype. The chain has TRBV6-1 and TRBJ2-5; D is perhaps TRBD1 or TRBD2 (5 bases each). V shed 7 bases and J shed 2 bases, with 11 bases lying between them. Per the germline V gene, CDR1 is MNHNS and CDR2 is SASEGT. CDR3 length: 13 residues. The CDR3 reads CASTMGDQETQYF. Here the CDR3 DNA reads TGTGCCAGCACCATGGGGGATCAAGAGACCCAGTACTTC.

This clonotype was observed a few times. This sequence joins TRBV14 and TRBJ2-3, with TRBD1 identical over 7 bases. Trimming took 11 bases from V and 9 from J; bases not matched to a gene: 26. There are 17 residues in the CDR3. CDR1 and CDR2 (germline): SGHDN, FVKESK. The CDR3, as DNA: TGTGCCGCCGGACGAAAGAGGGGGCCCAGACTCGATCAAACGCAGTATTTT. Encoded protein: CAAGRKRGPRLDQTQYF.

The genes are TRBV11-2 and TRBJ2-1, with 16 bases fitting TRBD2. V was clipped by 3 bases and J by 0 bases; unmatched bases: 11. The CDR3 runs to 21 residues. Germline lookup yields CDR1 SGHAT and CDR2 FQNNGV. The CDR3 DNA is TGTGCCAGCAGCTTGGGGACTAGCGGGGGGGCCCTTTTTAGCTCCTACAATGAGCAGTTCTTC. Translation: CASSLGTSGGALFSSYNEQFF.

Turning to this clonotype: A much larger clonotype is one base distant, so this may be a read error. The chain is built from TRBV3-1 and TRBJ2-2; 7 bases map to TRBD1. V lost 6 bases to trimming and J lost 4 bases; unmatched junction nucleotides: 8. Germline lookup yields CDR1 LGHDT and CDR2 YNNKEL (reference sequence). The CDR3 spans 15 residues. CDR3 region: CASSRTGDCTGELFF. In nucleotides, the CDR3 is TGTGCCAGCAGTCGAACAGGGGATTGCACCGGGGAGCTGTTTTTT.